This T cell receptor beta chain was sequenced for a study of blood T cell repertoires in COVID-19. In the original processing: Amplified reference gene primers provided the basis for estimating nucleated cell counts. Measured with immunoSEQ multiplex PCR; TCRdb has only the in-frame clones, and not every one. That table gives V, J and clone size, and the DNA gave D and trimming. The sample lists fewer than 350,000 clones, more than 85% occurring once. Assignments of participants to cohorts depended upon their own reported clinical history. Germline CDR1 and CDR2: SGHDT and YYEEEE. Trimming shortened V by 4 bases and J by 4 bases, and 11 bases separated the two germline ends. This CDR3 is built from 13 residues.

This receptor was identified in a man between 35 and 55 years old who had been exposed to COVID-19. The sequencing input was PBMCs or T cells enriched from blood (not recorded which). The chain couples TRBV5-6 to TRBJ1-2; D is possibly TRBD1 (6 bases). The CDR3 region has the DNA TGTGCCAGCAGCGTGGACAGAACCTATGGCTACACCTTC. Amino acid sequence: CASSVDRTYGYTF.